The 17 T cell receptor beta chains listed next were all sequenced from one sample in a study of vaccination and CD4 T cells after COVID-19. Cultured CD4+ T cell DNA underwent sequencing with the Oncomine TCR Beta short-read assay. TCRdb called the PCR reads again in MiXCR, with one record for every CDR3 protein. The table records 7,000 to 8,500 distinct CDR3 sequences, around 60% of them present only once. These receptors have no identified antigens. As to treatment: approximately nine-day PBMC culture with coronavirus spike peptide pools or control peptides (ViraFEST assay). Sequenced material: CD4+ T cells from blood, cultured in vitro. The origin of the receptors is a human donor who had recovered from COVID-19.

This CDR3 reads CSARGGSRLQTQYF. The CDR3 DNA reads TGCAGTGCTAGGGGGGGCAGCCGCCTGCAGACCCAGTACTTC. This sequence joins TRBV20-1 and TRBJ2-5; perhaps D is TRBD1 or TRBD2 (6 bases each). V was cut by 3 bases and J by 6 bases, with 17 bases left in between. This CDR3 is built from 14 residues. CDR1 is DFQATT and CDR2 is SNEGSKA in the germline V gene (reference sequence).

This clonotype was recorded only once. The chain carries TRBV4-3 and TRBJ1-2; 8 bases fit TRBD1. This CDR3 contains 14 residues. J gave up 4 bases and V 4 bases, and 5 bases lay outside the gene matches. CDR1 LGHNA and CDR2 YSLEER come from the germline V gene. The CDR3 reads CASSPGQGAYGYTF. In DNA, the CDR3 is TGCGCCAGCAGCCCAGGACAGGGAGCCTATGGCTACACCTTC.

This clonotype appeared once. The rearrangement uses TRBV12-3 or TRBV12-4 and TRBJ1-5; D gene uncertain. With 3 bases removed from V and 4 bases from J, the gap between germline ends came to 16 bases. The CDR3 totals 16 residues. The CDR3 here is CASSFKIGEWNQPQHF. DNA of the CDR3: TGTGCCAGCAGTTTCAAGATCGGGGAATGGAATCAGCCCCAGCATTTT.

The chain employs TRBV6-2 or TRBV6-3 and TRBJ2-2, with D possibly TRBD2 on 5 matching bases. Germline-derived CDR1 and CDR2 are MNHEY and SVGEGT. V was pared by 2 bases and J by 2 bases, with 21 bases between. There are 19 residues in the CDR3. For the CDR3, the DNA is TGTGCCAGCAGTTACGAACCGGGTCTCGGGAAGAGAAACACCGGGGAGCTGTTTTTT. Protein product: CASSYEPGLGKRNTGELFF.

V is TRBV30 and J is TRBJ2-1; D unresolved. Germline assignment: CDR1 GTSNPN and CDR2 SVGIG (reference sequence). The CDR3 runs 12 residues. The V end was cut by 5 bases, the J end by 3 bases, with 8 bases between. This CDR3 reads CAWCTVYNEQFF. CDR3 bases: TGTGCCTGGTGCACGGTCTACAATGAGCAGTTCTTC.

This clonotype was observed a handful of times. The CDR3 DNA sequence: TGTGCCAGCAGTCCGTCCCTGATAGGGGGCGCGTTCACTGAAGCTTTCTTT. It codes for CASSPSLIGGAFTEAFF. The rearrangement joins TRBV27 to TRBJ1-1, with 7 bases identical to TRBD1. V was pared by 5 bases and J by 4 bases, with 16 bases of the junction left unmatched. The CDR3 extends over 17 amino acids. Germline CDR1 and CDR2: MNHEY and SMNVEV (reference sequence).

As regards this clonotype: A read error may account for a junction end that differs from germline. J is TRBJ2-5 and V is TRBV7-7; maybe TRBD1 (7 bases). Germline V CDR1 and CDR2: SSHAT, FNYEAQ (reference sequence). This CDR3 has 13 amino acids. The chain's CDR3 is CASSTQGGETQYF. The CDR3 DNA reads TGTGCTAGCAGCACGCAGGGGGGAGAGACCCAGTACTTC.

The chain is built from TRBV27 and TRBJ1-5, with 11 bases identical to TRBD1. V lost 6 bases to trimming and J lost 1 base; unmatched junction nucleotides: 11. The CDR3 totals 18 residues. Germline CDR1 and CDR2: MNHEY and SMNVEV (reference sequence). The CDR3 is CASRPGTGGPLSNQPQHF. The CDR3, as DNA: TGTGCCAGCAGACCCGGGACAGGGGGGCCCTTGAGCAATCAGCCCCAGCATTTT.

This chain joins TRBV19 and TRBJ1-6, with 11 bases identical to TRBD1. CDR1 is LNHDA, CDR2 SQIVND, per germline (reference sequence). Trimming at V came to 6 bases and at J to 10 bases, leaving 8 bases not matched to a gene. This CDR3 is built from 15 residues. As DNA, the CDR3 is TGTGCCAGTAGATCGGGACAGGGGGATTGGTCACCCCTCCACTTT. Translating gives CASRSGQGDWSPLHF.

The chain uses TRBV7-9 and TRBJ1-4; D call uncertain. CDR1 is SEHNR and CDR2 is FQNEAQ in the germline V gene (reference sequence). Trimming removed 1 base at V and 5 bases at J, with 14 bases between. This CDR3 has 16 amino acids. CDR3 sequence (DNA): TGTGCCAGCAGCTTAGGTGCGGGGTGGGCCAATGAAAAACTGTTTTTT. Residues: CASSLGAGWANEKLFF.

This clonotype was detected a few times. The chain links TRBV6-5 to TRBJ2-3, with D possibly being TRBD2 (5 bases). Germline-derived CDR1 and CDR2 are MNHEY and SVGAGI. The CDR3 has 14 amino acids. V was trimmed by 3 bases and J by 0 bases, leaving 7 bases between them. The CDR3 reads CASSYGGSTDTQYF. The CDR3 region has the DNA TGTGCCAGCAGTTATGGCGGGAGCACAGATACGCAGTATTTT.

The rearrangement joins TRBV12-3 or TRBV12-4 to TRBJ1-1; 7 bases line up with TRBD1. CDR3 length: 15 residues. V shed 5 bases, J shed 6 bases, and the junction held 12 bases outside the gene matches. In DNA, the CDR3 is TGTGCCAGCAGTCCGGAGCCTACAGGGGCCCCTGAAGCTTTCTTT. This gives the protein CASSPEPTGAPEAFF.

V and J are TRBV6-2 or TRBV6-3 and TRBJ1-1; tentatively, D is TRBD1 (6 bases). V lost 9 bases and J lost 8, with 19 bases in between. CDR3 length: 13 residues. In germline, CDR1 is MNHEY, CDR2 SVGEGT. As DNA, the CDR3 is TGTGCCAGTCGAAAACTAATGGACAGCGAAGCTTTCTTT. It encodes CASRKLMDSEAFF.

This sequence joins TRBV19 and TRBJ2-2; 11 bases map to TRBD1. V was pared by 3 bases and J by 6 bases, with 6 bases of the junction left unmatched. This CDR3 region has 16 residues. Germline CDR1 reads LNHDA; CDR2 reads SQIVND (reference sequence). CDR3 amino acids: CASSITDRGLSGELFF. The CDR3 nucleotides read TGTGCCAGTAGTATTACGGACAGGGGGCTGTCCGGGGAGCTGTTTTTT. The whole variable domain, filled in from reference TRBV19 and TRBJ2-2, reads DGGITQSPKYLFRKEGQNVTLSCEQNLNHDAMYWYRQDPGQGLRLIYYSQIVNDFQKGDIAEGYSVSREKKESFPLTVTSAQKNPTAFYLCASSITDRGLSGELFFGEGSRLTVL.

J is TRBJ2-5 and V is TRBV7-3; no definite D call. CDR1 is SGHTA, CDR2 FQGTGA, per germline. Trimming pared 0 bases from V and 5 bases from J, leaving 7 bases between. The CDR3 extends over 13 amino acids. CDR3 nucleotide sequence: TGTGCCAGCAGCTTAACCCCCCAGGAGACCCAGTACTTC. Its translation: CASSLTPQETQYF.

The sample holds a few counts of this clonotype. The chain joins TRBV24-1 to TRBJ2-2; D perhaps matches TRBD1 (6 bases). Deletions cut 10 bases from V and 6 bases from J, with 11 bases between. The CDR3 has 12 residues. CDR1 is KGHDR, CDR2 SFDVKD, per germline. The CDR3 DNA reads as TGTGCCACAACAGGGAATCCCGGGGAGCTGTTTTTT. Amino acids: CATTGNPGELFF.

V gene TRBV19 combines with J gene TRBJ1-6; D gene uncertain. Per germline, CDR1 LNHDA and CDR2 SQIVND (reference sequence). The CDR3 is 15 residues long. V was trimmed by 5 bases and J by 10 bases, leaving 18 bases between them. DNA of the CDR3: TGTGCCAGTAGTCTAAGCCTATCGGCGGGATCACCCCTCCACTTT. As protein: CASSLSLSAGSPLHF.